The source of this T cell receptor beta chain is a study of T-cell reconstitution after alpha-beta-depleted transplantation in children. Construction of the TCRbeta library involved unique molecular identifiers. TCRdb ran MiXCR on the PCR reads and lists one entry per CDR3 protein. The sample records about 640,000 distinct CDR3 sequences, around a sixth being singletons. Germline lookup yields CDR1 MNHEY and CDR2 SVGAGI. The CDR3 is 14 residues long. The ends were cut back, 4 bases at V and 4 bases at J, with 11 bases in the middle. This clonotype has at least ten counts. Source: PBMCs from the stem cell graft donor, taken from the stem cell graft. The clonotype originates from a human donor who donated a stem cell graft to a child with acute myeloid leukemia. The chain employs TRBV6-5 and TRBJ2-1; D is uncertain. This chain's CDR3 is CASSSTGLYNEQFF. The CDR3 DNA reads TGTGCCAGCAGTTCTACCGGTCTATACAATGAGCAGTTCTTC.